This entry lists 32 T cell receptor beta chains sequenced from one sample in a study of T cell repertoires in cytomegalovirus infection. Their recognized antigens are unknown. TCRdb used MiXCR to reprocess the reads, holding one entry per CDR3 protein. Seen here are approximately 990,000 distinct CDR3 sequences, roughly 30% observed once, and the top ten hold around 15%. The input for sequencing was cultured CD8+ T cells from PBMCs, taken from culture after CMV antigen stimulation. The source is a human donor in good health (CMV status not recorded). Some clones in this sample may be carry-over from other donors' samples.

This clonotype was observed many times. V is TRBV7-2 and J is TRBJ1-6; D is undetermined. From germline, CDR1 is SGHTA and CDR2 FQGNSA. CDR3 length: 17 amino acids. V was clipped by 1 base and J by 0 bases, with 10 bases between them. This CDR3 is CASSLGEIVSYNSPLHF. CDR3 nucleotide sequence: TGTGCCAGCAGCTTAGGGGAGATAGTCTCCTATAATTCACCCCTCCACTTT.

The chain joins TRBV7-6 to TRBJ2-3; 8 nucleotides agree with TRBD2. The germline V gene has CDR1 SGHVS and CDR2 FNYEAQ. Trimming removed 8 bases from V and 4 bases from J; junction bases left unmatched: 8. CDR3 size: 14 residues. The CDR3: CASASGGPADTQYF. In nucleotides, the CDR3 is TGTGCCAGCGCTTCGGGGGGGCCCGCAGATACGCAGTATTTT. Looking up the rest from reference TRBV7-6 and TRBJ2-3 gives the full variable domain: GAGVSQSPRYKVTKRGQDVALRCDPISGHVSLYWYRQALGQGPEFLTYFNYEAQQDKSGLPNDRFSAERPEGSISTLTIQRTEQRDSAMYRCASASGGPADTQYFGPGTRLTVL.

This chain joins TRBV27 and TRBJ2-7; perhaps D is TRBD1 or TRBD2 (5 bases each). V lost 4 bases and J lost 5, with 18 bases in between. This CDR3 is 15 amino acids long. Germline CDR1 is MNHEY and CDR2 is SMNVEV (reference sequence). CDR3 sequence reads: CASSSDRDPSDEQYF. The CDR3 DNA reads TGTGCCAGCAGTTCTGACCGGGACCCCAGCGACGAGCAGTACTTC.

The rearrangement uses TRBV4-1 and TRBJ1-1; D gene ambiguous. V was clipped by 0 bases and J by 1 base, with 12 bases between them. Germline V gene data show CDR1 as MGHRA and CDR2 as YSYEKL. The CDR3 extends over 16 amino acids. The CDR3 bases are TGCGCCAGCAGCCAAGATATTCTGGTCGGGAACACTGAAGCTTTCTTT. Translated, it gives CASSQDILVGNTEAFF.

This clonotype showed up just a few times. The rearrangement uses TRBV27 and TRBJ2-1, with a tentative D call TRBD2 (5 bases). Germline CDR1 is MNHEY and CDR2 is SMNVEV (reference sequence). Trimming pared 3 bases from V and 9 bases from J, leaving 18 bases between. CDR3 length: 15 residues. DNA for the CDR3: TGTGCCAGCAGTTTCGGGGATTTTCCTTTGGGTGAGCAGTTCTTC. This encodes CASSFGDFPLGEQFF.

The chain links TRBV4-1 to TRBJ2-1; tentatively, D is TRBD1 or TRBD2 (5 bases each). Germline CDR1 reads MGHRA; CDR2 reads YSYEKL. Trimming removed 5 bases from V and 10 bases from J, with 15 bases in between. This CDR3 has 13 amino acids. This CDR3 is CASSDPGTAEQFF. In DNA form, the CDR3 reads TGCGCCAGCAGCGACCCCGGGACGGCGGAGCAGTTCTTC.

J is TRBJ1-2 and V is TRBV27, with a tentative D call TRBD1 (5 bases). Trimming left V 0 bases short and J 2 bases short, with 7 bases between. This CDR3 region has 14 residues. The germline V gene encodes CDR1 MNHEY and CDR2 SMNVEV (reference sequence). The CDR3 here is CASSLSGHNYGYTF. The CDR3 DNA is TGTGCCAGCAGTTTATCTGGACACAACTATGGCTACACCTTC.

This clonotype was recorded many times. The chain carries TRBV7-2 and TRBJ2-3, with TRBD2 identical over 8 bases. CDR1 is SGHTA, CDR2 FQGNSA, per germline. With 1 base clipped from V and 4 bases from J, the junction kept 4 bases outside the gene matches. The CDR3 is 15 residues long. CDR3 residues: CASSLVGGAADTQYF. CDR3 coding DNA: TGTGCCAGCAGCTTAGTCGGGGGGGCCGCAGATACGCAGTATTTT.

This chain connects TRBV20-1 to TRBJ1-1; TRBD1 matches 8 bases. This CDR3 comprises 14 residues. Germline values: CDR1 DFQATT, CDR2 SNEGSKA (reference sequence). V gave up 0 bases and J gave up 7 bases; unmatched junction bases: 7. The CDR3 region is CSARDSGQGFEAFF. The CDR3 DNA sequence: TGCAGTGCTAGAGATTCCGGACAGGGTTTTGAAGCTTTCTTT.

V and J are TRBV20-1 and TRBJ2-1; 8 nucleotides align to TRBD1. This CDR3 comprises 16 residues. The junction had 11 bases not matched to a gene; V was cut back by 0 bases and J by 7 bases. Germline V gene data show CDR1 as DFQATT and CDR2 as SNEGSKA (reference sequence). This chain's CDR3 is CSARDLEGGQGNEQFF. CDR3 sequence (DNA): TGCAGTGCTAGAGATTTGGAAGGAGGACAGGGAAATGAGCAGTTCTTC.

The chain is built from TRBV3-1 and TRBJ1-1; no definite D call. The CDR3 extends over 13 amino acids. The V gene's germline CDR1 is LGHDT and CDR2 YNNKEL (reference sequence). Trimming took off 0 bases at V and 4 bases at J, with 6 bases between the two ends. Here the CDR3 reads CASSQDLLTEAFF. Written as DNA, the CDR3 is TGTGCCAGCAGCCAAGATCTCCTCACTGAAGCTTTCTTT.

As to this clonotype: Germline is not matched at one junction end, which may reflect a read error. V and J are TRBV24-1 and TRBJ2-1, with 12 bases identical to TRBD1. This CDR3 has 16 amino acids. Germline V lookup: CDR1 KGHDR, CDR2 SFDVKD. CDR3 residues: CATHPSGTGGYNGQFF. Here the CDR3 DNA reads TGTGCCACCCATCCATCCGGGACAGGGGGCTACAATGGGCAGTTCTTC.

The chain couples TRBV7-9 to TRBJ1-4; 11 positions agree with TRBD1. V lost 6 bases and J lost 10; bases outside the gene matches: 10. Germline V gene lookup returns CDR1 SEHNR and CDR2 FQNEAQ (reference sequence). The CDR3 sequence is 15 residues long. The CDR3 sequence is CASRPSSGQGGKLFF. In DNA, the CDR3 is TGTGCCAGCAGACCGTCCTCGGGACAGGGGGGAAAACTGTTTTTT.

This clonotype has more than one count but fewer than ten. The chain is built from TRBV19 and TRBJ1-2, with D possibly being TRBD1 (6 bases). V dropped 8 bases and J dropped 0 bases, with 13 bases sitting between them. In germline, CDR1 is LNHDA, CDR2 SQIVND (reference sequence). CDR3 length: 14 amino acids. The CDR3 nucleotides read TGTGCCAGTGGGACATTCGAAGCTAACTATGGCTACACCTTC. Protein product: CASGTFEANYGYTF.

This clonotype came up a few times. CDR3: CASSPTPGQGAREETQYF. As DNA, the CDR3 is TGTGCCAGCAGCCCTACCCCGGGACAGGGGGCTCGAGAAGAGACCCAGTACTTC. V and J are TRBV11-3 and TRBJ2-5; TRBD1 matches 12 bases. The CDR3 contains 18 residues. CDR1 is SGHNT, CDR2 YENEEA, per germline. V dropped 5 bases and J dropped 3; count of bases not matched to a gene: 13. The full variable domain, with the rest looked up from reference TRBV11-3 and TRBJ2-5, is EAGVVQSPRYKIIEKKQPVAFWCNPISGHNTLYWYLQNLGQGPELLIRYENEEAVDDSQLPKDRFSAERLKGVDSTLKIQPAELGDSAVYLCASSPTPGQGAREETQYFGPGTRLLVL.

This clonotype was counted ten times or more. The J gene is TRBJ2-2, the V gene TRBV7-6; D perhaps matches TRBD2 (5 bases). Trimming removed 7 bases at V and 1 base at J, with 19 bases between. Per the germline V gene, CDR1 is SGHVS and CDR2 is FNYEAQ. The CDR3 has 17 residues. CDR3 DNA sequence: TGTGCCAGCAAACCAAACTGGGTTGGAGGGAACACCGGGGAGCTGTTTTTT. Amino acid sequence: CASKPNWVGGNTGELFF.

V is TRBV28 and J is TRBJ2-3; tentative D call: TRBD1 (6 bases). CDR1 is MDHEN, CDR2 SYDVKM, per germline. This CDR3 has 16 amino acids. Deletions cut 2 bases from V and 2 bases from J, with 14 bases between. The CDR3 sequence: CASSLPPRGNTDTQYF. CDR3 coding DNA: TGTGCCAGCAGTTTACCCCCCAGGGGCAACACAGATACGCAGTATTTT.

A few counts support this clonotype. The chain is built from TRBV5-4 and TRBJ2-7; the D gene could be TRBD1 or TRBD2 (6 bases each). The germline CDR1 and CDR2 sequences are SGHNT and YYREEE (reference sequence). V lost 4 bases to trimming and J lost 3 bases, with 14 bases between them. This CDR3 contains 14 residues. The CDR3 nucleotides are TGTGCCAGCAGCGCAAGACAGGACTACTACGAGCAGTACTTC. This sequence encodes CASSARQDYYEQYF.

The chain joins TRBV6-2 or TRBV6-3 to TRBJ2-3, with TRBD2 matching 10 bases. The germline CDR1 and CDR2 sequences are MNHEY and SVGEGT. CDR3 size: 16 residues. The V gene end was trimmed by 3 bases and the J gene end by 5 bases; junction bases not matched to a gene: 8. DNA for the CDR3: TGTGCCAGCAGTTATATGGTTAGCGGGGGGCAAGATACGCAGTATTTT. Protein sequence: CASSYMVSGGQDTQYF.

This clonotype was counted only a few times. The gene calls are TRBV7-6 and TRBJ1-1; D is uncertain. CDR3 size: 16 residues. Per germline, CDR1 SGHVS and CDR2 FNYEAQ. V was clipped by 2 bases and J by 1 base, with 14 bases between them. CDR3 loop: CASSLYEVIRNTEAFF. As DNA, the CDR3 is TGTGCCAGCAGCTTATATGAGGTTATAAGGAACACTGAAGCTTTCTTT.

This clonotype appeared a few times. The CDR3 DNA is TGTGCCAGCAGCCCTAGTGGGACTACAGATACGCAGTATTTT. Translation: CASSPSGTTDTQYF. The gene calls are TRBV12-3 or TRBV12-4 and TRBJ2-3; D perhaps matches TRBD2 (6 bases). The CDR3 runs 14 residues. V was trimmed by 6 bases and J by 3 bases, leaving 13 bases between them.

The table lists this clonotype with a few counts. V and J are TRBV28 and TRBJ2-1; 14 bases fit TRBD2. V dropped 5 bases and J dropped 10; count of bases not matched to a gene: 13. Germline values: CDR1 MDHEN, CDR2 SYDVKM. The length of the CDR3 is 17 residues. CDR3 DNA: TGTGCCAGCAGTATGGGACTAGCGGGGGACTTGTCCCAGGAGCAGTTCTTC. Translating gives CASSMGLAGDLSQEQFF.

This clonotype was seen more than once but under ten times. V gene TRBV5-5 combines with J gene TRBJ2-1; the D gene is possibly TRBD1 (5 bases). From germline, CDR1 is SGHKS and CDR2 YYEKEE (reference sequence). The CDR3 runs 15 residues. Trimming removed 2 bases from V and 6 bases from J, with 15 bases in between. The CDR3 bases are TGTGCCAGCAGCTTTTCCTGGGCAGGGTTCAATGAGCAGTTCTTC. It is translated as CASSFSWAGFNEQFF.

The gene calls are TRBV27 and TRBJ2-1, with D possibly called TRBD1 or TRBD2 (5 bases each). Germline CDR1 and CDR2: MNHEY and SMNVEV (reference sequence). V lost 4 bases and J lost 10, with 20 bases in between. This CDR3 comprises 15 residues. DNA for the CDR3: TGTGCCAGCAGTTCCCGAGGGGAACCCACCAGGGAGCAGTTCTTC. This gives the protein CASSSRGEPTREQFF.

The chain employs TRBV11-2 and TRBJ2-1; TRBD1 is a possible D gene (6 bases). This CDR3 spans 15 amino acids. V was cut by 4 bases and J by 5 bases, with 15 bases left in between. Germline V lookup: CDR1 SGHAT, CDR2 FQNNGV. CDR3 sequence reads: CASSSYWTEDNEQFF. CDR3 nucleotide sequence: TGTGCCAGCAGCTCCTATTGGACAGAGGACAATGAGCAGTTCTTC.

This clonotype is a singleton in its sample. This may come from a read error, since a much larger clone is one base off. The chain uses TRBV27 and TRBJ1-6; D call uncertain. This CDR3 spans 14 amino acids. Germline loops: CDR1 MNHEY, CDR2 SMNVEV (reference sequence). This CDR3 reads CASSLAGYNSPIHF. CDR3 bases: TGTGCCAGCAGTTTGGCGGGGTATAATTCACCCATCCACTTT.

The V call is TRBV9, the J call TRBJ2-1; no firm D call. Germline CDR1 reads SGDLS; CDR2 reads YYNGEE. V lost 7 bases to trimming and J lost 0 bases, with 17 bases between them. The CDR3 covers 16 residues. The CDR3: CASGSLPTTSYNEQFF. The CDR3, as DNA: TGTGCCAGCGGGTCCCTTCCAACGACCTCCTACAATGAGCAGTTCTTC. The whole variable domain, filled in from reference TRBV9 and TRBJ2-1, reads DSGVTQTPKHLITATGQRVTLRCSPRSGDLSVYWYQQSLDQGLQFLIQYYNGEERAKGNILERFSAQQFPDLHSELNLSSLELGDSALYFCASGSLPTTSYNEQFFGPGTRLTVL.

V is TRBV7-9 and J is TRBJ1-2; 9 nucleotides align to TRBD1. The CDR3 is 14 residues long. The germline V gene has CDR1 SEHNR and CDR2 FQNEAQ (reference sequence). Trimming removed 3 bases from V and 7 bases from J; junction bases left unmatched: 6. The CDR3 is CASSFGQGPRGYTF. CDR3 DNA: TGTGCCAGCAGCTTCGGACAGGGGCCTCGTGGCTACACCTTC. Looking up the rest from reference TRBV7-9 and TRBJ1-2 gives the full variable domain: DTGVSQNPRHKITKRGQNVTFRCDPISEHNRLYWYRQTLGQGPEFLTYFQNEAQLEKSRLLSDRFSAERPKGSFSTLEIQRTEQGDSAMYLCASSFGQGPRGYTFGSGTRLTVV.

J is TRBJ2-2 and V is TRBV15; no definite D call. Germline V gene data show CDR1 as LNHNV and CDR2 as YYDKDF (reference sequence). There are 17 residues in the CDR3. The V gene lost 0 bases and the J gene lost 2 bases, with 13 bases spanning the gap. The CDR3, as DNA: TGTGCCACCAGCAGAGATTTCGAACCGATAAACACCGGGGAGCTGTTTTTT. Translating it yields CATSRDFEPINTGELFF.

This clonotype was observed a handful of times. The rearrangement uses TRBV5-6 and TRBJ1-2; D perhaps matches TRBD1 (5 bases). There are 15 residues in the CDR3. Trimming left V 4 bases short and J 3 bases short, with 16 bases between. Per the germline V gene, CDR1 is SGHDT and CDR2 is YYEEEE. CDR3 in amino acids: CASSPRWTSDYGYTF. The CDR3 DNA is TGTGCCAGCAGCCCCCGGTGGACATCTGACTATGGCTACACCTTC.

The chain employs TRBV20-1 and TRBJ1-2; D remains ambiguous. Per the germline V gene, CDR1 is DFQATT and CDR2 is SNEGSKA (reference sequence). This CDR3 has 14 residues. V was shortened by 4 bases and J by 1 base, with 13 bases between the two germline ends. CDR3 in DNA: TGCAGTGCTATTAACCAGGCGTATAACTATGGCTACACCTTC. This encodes CSAINQAYNYGYTF.

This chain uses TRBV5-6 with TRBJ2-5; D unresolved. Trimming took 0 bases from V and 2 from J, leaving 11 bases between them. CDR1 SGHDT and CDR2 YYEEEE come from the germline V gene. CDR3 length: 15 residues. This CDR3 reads CASSLGRMGQETQYF. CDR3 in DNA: TGTGCCAGCAGCTTGGGCAGAATGGGACAAGAGACCCAGTACTTC.